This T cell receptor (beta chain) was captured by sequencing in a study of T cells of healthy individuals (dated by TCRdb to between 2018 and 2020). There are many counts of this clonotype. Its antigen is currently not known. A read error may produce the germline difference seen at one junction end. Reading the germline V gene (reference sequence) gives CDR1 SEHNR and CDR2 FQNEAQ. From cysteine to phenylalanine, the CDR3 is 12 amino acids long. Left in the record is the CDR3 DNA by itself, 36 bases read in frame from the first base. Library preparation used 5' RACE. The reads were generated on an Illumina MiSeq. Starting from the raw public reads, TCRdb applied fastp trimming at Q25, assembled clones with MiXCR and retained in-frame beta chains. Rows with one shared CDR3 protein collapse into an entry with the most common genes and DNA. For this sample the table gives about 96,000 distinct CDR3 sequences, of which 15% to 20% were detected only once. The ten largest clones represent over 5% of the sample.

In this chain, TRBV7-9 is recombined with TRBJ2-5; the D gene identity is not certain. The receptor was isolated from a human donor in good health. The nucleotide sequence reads TGTGCCAGCAGTTTAGTACAAGAGACCCAGTACTTC. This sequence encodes CASSLVQETQYF. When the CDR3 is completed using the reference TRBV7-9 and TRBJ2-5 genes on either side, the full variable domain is DTGVSQNPRHKITKRGQNVTFRCDPISEHNRLYWYRQTLGQGPEFLTYFQNEAQLEKSRLLSDRFSAERPKGSFSTLEIQRTEQGDSAMYLCASSLVQETQYFGPGTRLLVL.